The 17 T cell receptor beta chains reported below all come from one sample, sequenced in a study of Ad26.COV2.S vaccination and SARS-CoV-2 variants. The table came from immunoSEQ multiplex PCR; TCRdb's copy has only in-frame clones and leaves some out. The sample records around 310,000 clones, 90% being singletons. Documented treatment: around 19 received Ad26.COV2.S at low or high dose, single or two shots; roughly 5 received placebo; per-sample allocation not given. After the first vaccine or placebo injection, samples were drawn on day 63. The sequenced sample was peripheral blood, obtained in a trial of Ad26.COV2.S vaccine versus placebo. The receptors stem from a person between 18 and 60 years old who received the Ad26.COV2.S COVID-19 vaccine or a placebo.

This clone was counted a single time. This chain links TRBV3-1 (or the pseudogene TRBV3-2) with TRBJ2-3; 10 nucleotides align to TRBD2. This CDR3 is built from 14 residues. Trimming at V came to 8 bases and at J to 3 bases, leaving 5 bases not matched to a gene. Germline V gene data show CDR1 as LGHDT and CDR2 as YNNKEL (reference sequence). DNA for the CDR3: TGTGCCAGCTCCGGTAGCGGGGGGACAGATACGCAGTATTTT. This sequence encodes CASSGSGGTDTQYF.

The chain links TRBV6-2 or TRBV6-3 to TRBJ2-7; perhaps D is TRBD1 or TRBD2 (6 bases each). The germline gives CDR1 MNHEY, CDR2 SVGEGT. Trimming took off 5 bases at V and 2 bases at J, with 16 bases between the two ends. CDR3 length equals 15 residues. The CDR3 spells CASSPRGLATYEQYF. In nucleotides, the CDR3 is TGTGCCAGCAGTCCACGGGGGCTAGCTACCTACGAGCAGTACTTC.

This chain connects TRBV5-8 to TRBJ1-1; no reliable D call. Between the trimmed V and J ends, which lost 1 base and 5 bases, there was a span of 12 bases. The germline CDR1 and CDR2 sequences are SGHTS and YDEGEE. The CDR3 contains 14 residues. In DNA form, the CDR3 reads TGTGCCAGCAGCTTGTTTCGGGCGGGTACTGAAGCTTTCTTT. It encodes CASSLFRAGTEAFF.

The chain employs TRBV11-1 and TRBJ2-7; D gene ambiguous. Germline values: CDR1 SGHAT, CDR2 FQDESV (reference sequence). The CDR3 is 14 amino acids. V was cut by 5 bases and J by 0 bases, with 11 bases left in between. The CDR3: CASSPRESSYEQYV. CDR3 in DNA: TGTGCCAGCAGCCCCCGTGAGAGCTCCTACGAGCAGTACGTC.

The chain combines TRBV15 with TRBJ1-3, with D unresolved. Germline loops: CDR1 LNHNV, CDR2 YYDKDF (reference sequence). The length of the CDR3 is 13 residues. V lost 8 bases and J lost 1, with 9 bases in between. The CDR3 DNA is TGTGCCACCGAGGGCTCTTCTGGAAACACCATATATTTT. This translates into CATEGSSGNTIYF. Full variable domain (rest looked up from reference TRBV15 and TRBJ1-3): DAMVIQNPRYQVTQFGKPVTLSCSQTLNHNVMYWYQQKSSQAPKLLFHYYDKDFNNEADTPDNFQSRRPNTSFCFLDIRSPGLGDTAMYLCATEGSSGNTIYFGEGSWLTVV.

The chain is built from TRBV28 and TRBJ1-2; a weak D match, TRBD1 (6 bases). The CDR3 is 13 amino acids. The ends were cut back, 7 bases at V and 0 bases at J, with 9 bases in the middle. Germline lookup yields CDR1 MDHEN and CDR2 SYDVKM. The CDR3 sequence is CASKQGTNYGYTF. Here the CDR3 DNA reads TGTGCCAGCAAACAGGGAACTAACTATGGCTACACCTTC.

The rearrangement links TRBV30 to TRBJ1-6, with a possible D match to TRBD1 (6 bases). The CDR3 runs to 13 residues. CDR1 and CDR2 (germline): GTSNPN, SVGIG (reference sequence). The V end lost 0 bases, the J end lost 7 bases, and 7 bases lay between the germline ends. CDR3 residues: CAWSVQGNSPLHF. CDR3 nucleotide sequence: TGTGCCTGGAGTGTACAGGGAAATTCACCCCTCCACTTT. The full variable domain, with the rest looked up from reference TRBV30 and TRBJ1-6, is SQTIHQWPATLVQPVGSPLSLECTVEGTSNPNLYWYRQAAGRGLQLLFYSVGIGQISSEVPQNLSASRPQDRQFILSSKKLLLSDSGFYLCAWSVQGNSPLHFGNGTRLTVT.

The J gene is TRBJ1-1, the V gene TRBV7-9; D is unresolved. The CDR3 has 15 residues. Trimming pared 1 base from V and 7 bases from J, leaving 16 bases between. The germline V gene has CDR1 SEHNR and CDR2 FQNEAQ (reference sequence). CDR3 loop: CASSLEDRVGIEAFF. CDR3 DNA: TGTGCCAGCAGCTTAGAAGATCGCGTGGGAATTGAAGCTTTCTTT.

The chain is built from TRBV7-2 and TRBJ1-6, with D possibly matching TRBD1 (6 bases). The ends were cut back, 3 bases at V and 7 bases at J, with 13 bases in the middle. The CDR3 runs 15 residues. CDR1 and CDR2 from the germline V gene are SGHTA and FQGNSA. As DNA, the CDR3 is TGTGCCAGCAGCTTCACAGGGAATTCGAATTCACCCCTCCACTTT. The encoded protein is CASSFTGNSNSPLHF.

The rearrangement links TRBV9 to TRBJ2-7; TRBD1 matches at 7 bases. The germline V gene encodes CDR1 SGDLS and CDR2 YYNGEE. V lost 2 bases to trimming and J lost 4 bases; unmatched junction nucleotides: 12. The CDR3 runs to 16 residues. CDR3 amino acids: CASSVGQAESGYEQYF. CDR3 DNA sequence: TGTGCCAGCAGCGTTGGACAGGCCGAGAGTGGATACGAGCAGTACTTC.

The gene calls are TRBV2 and TRBJ2-1, with TRBD1 as a possible D gene (6 bases). Germline V gene data show CDR1 as SNHLY and CDR2 as FYNNEI. The V and J ends lost 2 bases and 5 bases respectively, with 19 bases between them. The length of the CDR3 is 17 residues. CDR3 sequence: CASSERLRQGKDNEQFF. The CDR3 DNA sequence: TGTGCCAGCAGTGAAAGGCTCCGGCAGGGGAAGGACAATGAGCAGTTCTTC.

The chain joins TRBV18 to TRBJ2-5; D unresolved. The length of the CDR3 is 16 residues. The V gene lost 6 bases and the J gene lost 1 base, with 18 bases spanning the gap. Germline V gene sequence: CDR1 KGHSH, CDR2 LQKENI. The CDR3 DNA reads TGTGCCAGCTCTCCCCCCCGGGCAGCTCCCCAAGAGACCCAGTACTTC. Protein: CASSPPRAAPQETQYF. The whole variable domain, remainder taken from reference TRBV18 and TRBJ2-5, is NAGVMQNPRHLVRRRGQEARLRCSPMKGHSHVYWYRQLPEEGLKFMVYLQKENIIDESGMPKERFSAEFPKEGPSILRIQQVVRGDSAAYFCASSPPRAAPQETQYFGPGTRLLVL.

The rearrangement links TRBV6-1 to TRBJ1-1; 9 bases align to TRBD1. The germline CDR1 and CDR2 sequences are MNHNS and SASEGT. The junction had 10 bases not matched to a gene; V was cut back by 7 bases and J by 4 bases. This CDR3 has 15 amino acids. The CDR3 spells CASIPGGTGPTEAFF. The CDR3 coding sequence is TGTGCCAGCATCCCCGGTGGGACAGGGCCCACTGAAGCTTTCTTT.

The chain uses TRBV4-2 and TRBJ1-1; D may be TRBD1 (6 bases). This CDR3 comprises 17 residues. Germline CDR1 reads LGHNA; CDR2 reads YNFKEQ. V shed 0 bases and J shed 0 bases, with 14 bases lying between them. As DNA, the CDR3 is TGTGCCAGCAGCCAAGATCCCAGGGGAGGGGTGAACACTGAAGCTTTCTTT. Its translation: CASSQDPRGGVNTEAFF.

V usage is TRBV18 and J usage is TRBJ2-7; either TRBD1 or TRBD2 may fit D (5 bases each). The germline V and J ends were trimmed by 5 bases and 3 bases, with 17 bases remaining between them. The CDR3 extends over 15 amino acids. The germline V gene encodes CDR1 KGHSH and CDR2 LQKENI. The CDR3 reads CASSGGVPGVYEQYV. The DNA of the CDR3 is TGTGCCAGCTCAGGGGGAGTCCCTGGGGTCTACGAGCAGTACGTC.

V usage is TRBV3-1 (or the pseudogene TRBV3-2) and J usage is TRBJ2-3; unclear D gene. Trimming pared 4 bases from V and 2 bases from J, leaving 19 bases between. This CDR3 is 17 amino acids long. Germline values: CDR1 LGHDT, CDR2 YNNKEL (reference sequence). Here the CDR3 DNA reads TGTGCCAGCAGCCGCCAGGTGCCTCCTACAACCACAGATACGCAGTATTTT. As protein: CASSRQVPPTTTDTQYF.

In its sample, this clone was seen a few times. The chain recombines TRBV5-1 with TRBJ1-2; D might be TRBD1 (5 bases). This CDR3 has 16 residues. V lost 3 bases and J 5 bases, leaving 20 bases between the germline ends. Germline V gene sequence: CDR1 SGHRS, CDR2 YFSETQ. As DNA, the CDR3 is TGCGCCAGCAGCTACGGAGCTTGGGGGGGACGTTATGGCTACACCTTC. This encodes CASSYGAWGGRYGYTF.